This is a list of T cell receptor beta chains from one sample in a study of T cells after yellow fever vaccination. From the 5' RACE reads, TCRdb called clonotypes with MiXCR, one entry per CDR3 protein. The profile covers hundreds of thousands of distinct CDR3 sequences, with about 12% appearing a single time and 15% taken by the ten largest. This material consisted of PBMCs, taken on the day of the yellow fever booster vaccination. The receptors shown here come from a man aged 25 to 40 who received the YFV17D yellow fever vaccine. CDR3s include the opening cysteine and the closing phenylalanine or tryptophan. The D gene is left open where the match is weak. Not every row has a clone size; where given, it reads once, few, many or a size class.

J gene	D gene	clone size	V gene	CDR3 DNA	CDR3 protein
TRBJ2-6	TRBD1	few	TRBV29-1	TGCAGCGTATTCGGGACAGGCTCTGGGGCCAACGTCCTGACTTTC	CSVFGTGSGANVLTF
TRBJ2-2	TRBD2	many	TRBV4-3	TGCGCCAGCAGCCAAGATCGGGGGGGCATCTACACCGGGGAGCTGTTTTTT	CASSQDRGGIYTGELFF
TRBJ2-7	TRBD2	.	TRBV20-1	TGCAGTGCTAGGAGGCCTAGCGGGAGCTACGAGCAGTACTTC	CSARRPSGSYEQYF
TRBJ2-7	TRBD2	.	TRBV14	TGTGCCAGCAGCCAAGGAGGCGGGAGGTTCTCCTACGAGCAGTACTTC	CASSQGGGRFSYEQYF
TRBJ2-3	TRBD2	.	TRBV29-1	TGCAGCGTTGACATCCCCAACCCACTAGCGGACCTGCCAGATACGCAGTATTTT	CSVDIPNPLADLPDTQYF
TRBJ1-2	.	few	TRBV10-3	TGTGCCATCACGGACGGCGAAGAATATGGCTACACCTTC	CAITDGEEYGYTF
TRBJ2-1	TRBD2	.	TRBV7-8	TGTGCCAGCAGTCTGCTAAGGTGGGAGGGCAACAATGAGCAGTTCTTC	CASSLLRWEGNNEQFF
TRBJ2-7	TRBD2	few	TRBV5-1	TGCGCCAGCAGCACGGGACTAGGTGCTTACGAGCAGTACTTC	CASSTGLGAYEQYF
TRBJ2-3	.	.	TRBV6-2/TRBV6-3	TGTGCCAGCAGTTACCCAGGTTTAGATACGCAGTATTTT	CASSYPGLDTQYF
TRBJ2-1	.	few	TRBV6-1	TGTGCCAGCAGTGAAGCGCTAGGGTTGTTCTTC	CASSEALGLFF
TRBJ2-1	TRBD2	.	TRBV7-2	TGTGCCAGCAGCCTCTCCGGACTAGCGGGAGTGGCTGAGCAGTTCTTC	CASSLSGLAGVAEQFF